This paragraph covers one T cell receptor (beta chain) sequence. The sample comes from a study of technical replicates of blood from a handful of donors. CDR1 and CDR2 (germline): SGHDN, FVKESK. The CDR3 is made up of 16 amino acids. Trimming left V 0 bases short and J 3 bases short, with 12 bases between. Sequencing was performed with immunoSEQ multiplex PCR; in TCRdb, only in-frame clones are kept and a portion is missing. The sample has approximately 73,000 clones, approximately 93% seen once. This TCR was recovered from a human donor in good health. The sequencing sample was made of T cells isolated from PBMCs. V usage is TRBV14 and J usage is TRBJ2-4, with D maybe TRBD2 (6 bases). The CDR3 is CASSQDSGFGKNIQYF. The CDR3 bases are TGTGCCAGCAGCCAAGATAGCGGCTTCGGCAAAAACATTCAGTACTTC.